A single sample gave rise to the 32 T cell receptor beta chains below, sequenced in a study of T cell repertoires in cytomegalovirus infection. One entry per CDR3 protein, called by TCRdb with MiXCR from the reads. This table holds 300,000 or so distinct CDR3 sequences, about 9.2% found once. The material sequenced was PBMCs. The receptor set was obtained from a human donor in good health (CMV status not recorded). Some clones in this sample may be carry-over from other donors' samples.

This clonotype was found many times. The chain is built from TRBV5-1 and TRBJ1-2; 8 positions agree with TRBD1. This CDR3 is 15 amino acids long. Trimming removed 4 bases from V and 2 bases from J; junction bases left unmatched: 7. The germline V gene has CDR1 SGHRS and CDR2 YFSETQ. The CDR3 DNA reads as TGCGCCAGCAGCCTGGGGGACAGGCCCAACTATGGCTACACCTTC. Translated: CASSLGDRPNYGYTF. The full variable domain, rest sourced from reference TRBV5-1 and TRBJ1-2, is KAGVTQTPRYLIKTRGQQVTLSCSPISGHRSVSWYQQTPGQGLQFLFEYFSETQRNKGNFPGRFSGRQFSNSRSEMNVSTLELGDSALYLCASSLGDRPNYGYTFGSGTRLTVV.

The chain is built from TRBV7-6 and TRBJ2-3, with 8 bases fitting TRBD2. V shed 1 base and J 1 base; nucleotides not matched to a gene: 4. The germline V gene encodes CDR1 SGHVS and CDR2 FNYEAQ. The CDR3 is 16 residues long. In DNA, the CDR3 is TGTGCCAGCAGCTTAGATAGCGGGGCACGCACAGATACGCAGTATTTT. This sequence encodes CASSLDSGARTDTQYF. Full variable domain (outside the CDR3, taken from reference TRBV7-6 and TRBJ2-3): GAGVSQSPRYKVTKRGQDVALRCDPISGHVSLYWYRQALGQGPEFLTYFNYEAQQDKSGLPNDRFSAERPEGSISTLTIQRTEQRDSAMYRCASSLDSGARTDTQYFGPGTRLTVL.

The sample holds many counts of this clonotype. The rearrangement links TRBV5-6 to TRBJ2-7, with 10 bases aligning to TRBD2. CDR3 size: 15 residues. V shed 4 bases, J shed 0 bases, and the junction held 4 bases outside the gene matches. The germline gives CDR1 SGHDT, CDR2 YYEEEE. CDR3 residues: CASSRAGGFSYEQYV. Here the CDR3 DNA reads TGTGCCAGCAGCAGAGCGGGGGGGTTCTCCTACGAGCAGTACGTC.

In this sample, this clonotype turned up a few times. The gene calls are TRBV29-1 and TRBJ2-2, with D possibly matching TRBD2 (6 bases). CDR3 length: 13 residues. Trimming removed 5 bases from V and 1 base from J, with 8 bases in between. Germline V lookup: CDR1 SQVTM, CDR2 ANQGSEA. The chain's CDR3 is CSVYGGNTGELFF. CDR3 DNA: TGCAGCGTTTACGGGGGGAACACCGGGGAGCTGTTTTTT.

In its sample, this clonotype was seen a few times. The V gene is TRBV29-1, the J gene TRBJ1-2, with 7 nucleotides matching TRBD1. Germline CDR1 SQVTM, CDR2 ANQGSEA. V was pared by 0 bases and J by 4 bases, with 8 bases of the junction left unmatched. The CDR3 spans 15 residues. The CDR3 spells CSVEERQGTGYGYTF. The CDR3, as DNA: TGCAGCGTTGAAGAGCGACAGGGTACGGGCTATGGCTACACCTTC.

CDR3 sequence reads: CASSLTGGYSNQPQHF. For the CDR3, the DNA is TGTGCCAGCAGTTTAACGGGGGGGTATAGCAATCAGCCCCAGCATTTT. The chain has TRBV28 and TRBJ1-5; possibly TRBD1 for D (5 bases). Germline CDR1 MDHEN, CDR2 SYDVKM. The CDR3 sequence is 16 residues long. V dropped 2 bases and J dropped 0 bases, with 11 bases sitting between them.

This clonotype has at least ten counts. Just one base apart from a much larger clone, this may be a read error. V is TRBV7-2 and J is TRBJ2-5, with 7 positions matching TRBD1. Germline CDR1 is SGHTA and CDR2 is FQGNSA. The CDR3 is made up of 15 amino acids. V lost 0 bases to trimming and J lost 2 bases; unmatched junction nucleotides: 3. In DNA form, the CDR3 reads TGTGCCAGCAGCTTAGCGCAGGGGGTACAAGAGACCCAGTACTTC. Amino acids: CASSLAQGVQETQYF. The full variable domain, in which reference TRBV7-2 and TRBJ2-5 provide the parts outside the CDR3, is GAGVSQSPSNKVTEKGKDVELRCDPISGHTALYWYRQSLGQGLEFLIYFQGNSAPDKSGLPSDRFSAERTGGSVSTLTIQRTQQEDSAVYLCASSLAQGVQETQYFGPGTRLLVL.

This clonotype showed up many times. The J gene is TRBJ1-2, the V gene TRBV29-1; D not resolved. This CDR3 region has 12 residues. The germline CDR1 and CDR2 sequences are SQVTM and ANQGSEA. Trimming shortened V by 4 bases and J by 6 bases, and 12 bases separated the two germline ends. CDR3 protein: CSVGDTLNGYTF. CDR3 DNA sequence: TGCAGCGTTGGTGACACCCTAAATGGCTACACCTTC.

This clonotype was detected ten times or more. V usage is TRBV7-2 and J usage is TRBJ1-2; perhaps TRBD1 as D (5 bases). The CDR3 is 16 amino acids. V lost 5 bases, J lost 0 bases, and 16 bases lay in between. CDR1 is SGHTA and CDR2 is FQGNSA in the germline V gene. CDR3 amino acids: CASSTSGTATNYGYTF. The DNA for the CDR3 is TGTGCCAGCAGCACTTCCGGGACGGCCACTAACTATGGCTACACCTTC. The full variable domain, with the rest looked up from reference TRBV7-2 and TRBJ1-2, is GAGVSQSPSNKVTEKGKDVELRCDPISGHTALYWYRQSLGQGLEFLIYFQGNSAPDKSGLPSDRFSAERTGGSVSTLTIQRTQQEDSAVYLCASSTSGTATNYGYTFGSGTRLTVV.

The rearrangement links TRBV29-1 to TRBJ1-1; D is unresolved. CDR1 is SQVTM and CDR2 is ANQGSEA in the germline V gene. Trimming took 6 bases from V and 3 from J, leaving 11 bases between them. The length of the CDR3 is 12 residues. CDR3 sequence reads: CSVWASYTEAFF. As DNA, the CDR3 is TGCAGCGTCTGGGCCAGCTACACTGAAGCTTTCTTT. Supplemented by reference TRBV29-1 and TRBJ1-1, the full variable domain reads SAVISQKPSRDICQRGTSLTIQCQVDSQVTMMFWYRQQPGQSLTLIATANQGSEATYESGFVIDKFPISRPNLTFSTLTVSNMSPEDSSIYLCSVWASYTEAFFGQGTRLTVV.

This clonotype was seen ten or more times. This chain links TRBV7-9 with TRBJ2-6; D remains unclear. Germline loops: CDR1 SEHNR, CDR2 FQNEAQ (reference sequence). Trimming shortened V by 9 bases and J by 1 base, and 7 bases separated the two germline ends. The CDR3 spans 13 residues. The CDR3 DNA reads TGTGCCAGTCACGGGTCTGGGGCCAACGTCCTGACTTTC. This codes for CASHGSGANVLTF.

The J gene is TRBJ1-1, the V gene TRBV5-5; no definite D call. V lost 4 bases and J lost 6, with 10 bases in between. This CDR3 region has 12 residues. Germline V gives CDR1 SGHKS, CDR2 YYEKEE (reference sequence). CDR3 protein: CASSLSPPEAFF. The CDR3 bases are TGTGCCAGCAGCCTCTCACCCCCTGAAGCTTTCTTT.

This clonotype was seen a handful of times. The chain recombines TRBV20-1 with TRBJ1-2; D is uncertain. With 3 bases removed from V and 5 bases from J, the gap between germline ends came to 13 bases. This CDR3 has 13 residues. Per the germline V gene, CDR1 is DFQATT and CDR2 is SNEGSKA (reference sequence). The CDR3 DNA follows: TGCAGTGCTAGTACGGGCGTGTTATATGGCTACACCTTC. It encodes CSASTGVLYGYTF.

This clonotype was picked up many times. This chain links TRBV7-2 with TRBJ1-4; TRBD1 matches 7 bases. J lost 5 bases, V lost 4 bases, and 10 bases had no gene match. Germline V lookup: CDR1 SGHTA, CDR2 FQGNSA. The CDR3 loop spans 16 amino acids. CDR3: CASSSQGTAMNEKLFF. CDR3 coding DNA: TGTGCCAGCAGCTCCCAGGGGACAGCTATGAATGAAAAACTGTTTTTT.

This clonotype was counted only a few times. The V gene is TRBV29-1, the J gene TRBJ1-1; D is unresolved. V gave up 4 bases and J gave up 7 bases, with 10 bases separating them. The CDR3 contains 11 residues. The germline gives CDR1 SQVTM, CDR2 ANQGSEA. The CDR3 bases are TGCAGCGTTGTCCCTGGGTTTGAAGCTTTCTTT. Residues: CSVVPGFEAFF.

This clonotype has at least ten counts. V and J are TRBV20-1 and TRBJ2-1; D is ambiguous. The CDR3 consists of 16 residues. V lost 0 bases and J lost 3, with 15 bases in between. Germline V gives CDR1 DFQATT, CDR2 SNEGSKA (reference sequence). This CDR3 reads CSARDKVALYYNEQFF. CDR3 nucleotide sequence: TGCAGTGCTAGAGATAAGGTGGCTCTCTACTACAATGAGCAGTTCTTC.

This clonotype occurred many times. This chain uses TRBV6-2 or TRBV6-3 with TRBJ2-3; either TRBD1 or TRBD2 may fit D (6 bases each). With 6 bases removed from V and 5 bases from J, the gap between germline ends came to 18 bases. This CDR3 has 15 residues. Germline CDR1 and CDR2: MNHEY and SVGEGT. CDR3 amino acids: CASSPSRGQGDTQYF. The DNA for the CDR3 is TGTGCCAGCAGCCCTTCCCGGGGGCAGGGAGATACGCAGTATTTT.

As regards this clonotype: Sequence at one end of the junction differs from germline and may be a read error. V is TRBV7-8 and J is TRBJ2-2; 8 positions agree with TRBD1. The CDR3 consists of 14 residues. CDR1 and CDR2 from the germline V gene are SGHVS and FQNEAQ. The CDR3 loop reads CASSRLGDTGGLFF. Here the CDR3 DNA reads TGTGCCAGCAGCCGACTGGGGGACACAGGGGGGCTGTTTTTT.

This clonotype occurred many times. V usage is TRBV18 and J usage is TRBJ2-7, with no clear D. The CDR3 is 14 amino acids. Per germline, CDR1 KGHSH and CDR2 LQKENI. The V end lost 1 base, the J end lost 4 bases, and 11 bases lay between the germline ends. CDR3 sequence reads: CASSPQPPPYEQYF. In DNA form, the CDR3 reads TGTGCCAGCTCACCACAACCCCCCCCGTACGAGCAGTACTTC.

This sequence joins TRBV20-1 and TRBJ1-5, with D perhaps matching TRBD1 (6 bases). Germline assignment: CDR1 DFQATT and CDR2 SNEGSKA (reference sequence). The CDR3 extends over 16 amino acids. Trimming cost V 6 bases and J 1 base, with 19 bases left between them. As DNA, the CDR3 is TGCAGTGCCTTACAGGGTTCGAGGTCAAGCAATCAGCCCCAGCATTTT. It translates to CSALQGSRSSNQPQHF.

The rearrangement links TRBV12-3 or TRBV12-4 to TRBJ2-7; D is unclear. Trimming shortened V by 3 bases and J by 5 bases, and 20 bases separated the two germline ends. The CDR3 loop spans 16 amino acids. The CDR3 protein is CASSLVPGSGVNEQYF. CDR3 nucleotide sequence: TGTGCCAGCAGTTTGGTGCCCGGGTCAGGAGTAAACGAGCAGTACTTC.

This clonotype occurred many times. The rearrangement links TRBV5-5 to TRBJ2-1; TRBD1 aligns across 8 bases. The CDR3 has 16 residues. CDR1 and CDR2 (germline): SGHKS, YYEKEE (reference sequence). V lost 1 base to trimming and J lost 7 bases; unmatched junction nucleotides: 10. The CDR3 nucleotides are TGTGCCAGCAGCTTGTGGGGAGGACAGGGCGCAAATGAGCAGTTCTTC. Its translation: CASSLWGGQGANEQFF. Filled out from reference TRBV5-5 and TRBJ2-1, the complete variable domain reads DAGVTQSPTHLIKTRGQQVTLRCSPISGHKSVSWYQQVLGQGPQFIFQYYEKEERGRGNFPDRFSARQFPNYSSELNVNALLLGDSALYLCASSLWGGQGANEQFFGPGTRLTVL.

In this sample, this clonotype turned up many times. V usage is TRBV6-2 or TRBV6-3 and J usage is TRBJ1-5, with no clear D. Germline V gene data show CDR1 as MNHEY and CDR2 as SVGEGT. This CDR3 region has 13 residues. Trimming took 7 bases from V and 5 from J, leaving 12 bases between them. As DNA, the CDR3 is TGTGCCAGCACTTCCCCACCCCATCAGCCCCAGCATTTT. Protein product: CASTSPPHQPQHF.

This clonotype was picked up many times. V and J are TRBV5-1 and TRBJ1-1; D is uncertain. The ends were cut back, 0 bases at V and 1 base at J, with 10 bases in the middle. Germline V gene sequence: CDR1 SGHRS, CDR2 YFSETQ. The CDR3 loop spans 15 amino acids. CDR3 sequence (DNA): TGCGCCAGCAGCTTGGGCCCCCTAGGGAACACTGAAGCTTTCTTT. Its translation is CASSLGPLGNTEAFF.

Regarding this clonotype: At one of its ends the junction is not consistent with the germline gene, which may arise from a read error. The rearrangement links TRBV5-4 to TRBJ2-4; 10 bases are shared with TRBD2. This CDR3 spans 20 amino acids. Germline lookup yields CDR1 SGHNT and CDR2 YYREEE (reference sequence). CDR3 nucleotides: TGTGCCAACAGCTCGCGCCAGGGACTAGCGTTGCCACTAGCCAAAAACATTCAGTGCTTC. Amino acids: CANSSRQGLALPLAKNIQCF.

A word on this clonotype: This may stem from a read error, because a much larger clone lies one nucleotide away. The chain is built from TRBV2 and TRBJ2-5; tentative D call: TRBD1 (6 bases). In germline, CDR1 is SNHLY, CDR2 FYNNEI. The CDR3 spans 14 residues. DNA for the CDR3: TGTGCCAGCAGTGAATACAGGGACCAAGAGACCCACTACTTC. It is translated as CASSEYRDQETHYF.

This clonotype was recorded many times. The chain links TRBV7-2 to TRBJ1-5, with a weak D call TRBD1 (6 bases). The germline V gene has CDR1 SGHTA and CDR2 FQGNSA. V lost 5 bases and J 9 bases, leaving 11 bases between the germline ends. The CDR3 sequence is 12 residues long. The CDR3 spells CASSPSRGPQHF. The CDR3, as DNA: TGTGCCAGCAGCCCAAGCAGGGGGCCCCAGCATTTT.

This clonotype was seen at least ten times. The J gene is TRBJ2-4, the V gene TRBV28, with 11 bases identical to TRBD2. After removal of 5 bases from V and 4 bases from J, the junction contained 7 bases not matched to a gene. Germline V gene sequence: CDR1 MDHEN, CDR2 SYDVKM. This CDR3 spans 16 amino acids. For the CDR3, the DNA is TGTGCCAGCAGTAACACTAGCGGGGGCCGAAAAAACATTCAGTACTTC. Residues: CASSNTSGGRKNIQYF.

The sample holds many counts of this clonotype. This sequence joins TRBV6-6 and TRBJ2-2, with TRBD1 matching over 12 bases. Germline trimming cut 6 bases from V and 6 bases from J; bases unmatched to any gene: 11. The CDR3 totals 17 residues. Germline assignment: CDR1 MNHNY and CDR2 SVGAGI (reference sequence). CDR3 bases: TGTGCCAGCAGCCCGGGGCGGGGACAGGGGGCGTCCGGGGAGCTGTTTTTT. Its translation is CASSPGRGQGASGELFF.

This clonotype was detected many times. The CDR3: CASSLRTSGGSYEQYF. CDR3 nucleotides: TGTGCCAGCAGCTTACGGACTAGCGGGGGATCCTACGAGCAGTACTTC. The V call is TRBV7-2, the J call TRBJ2-7; 13 nucleotides match TRBD2. The V segment lost 2 bases and the J segment 1 base; nucleotides outside the gene matches: 2. The CDR3 length is 16 residues. Germline loops: CDR1 SGHTA, CDR2 FQGNSA. Variable domain in full (rest from reference TRBV7-2 and TRBJ2-7): GAGVSQSPSNKVTEKGKDVELRCDPISGHTALYWYRQSLGQGLEFLIYFQGNSAPDKSGLPSDRFSAERTGGSVSTLTIQRTQQEDSAVYLCASSLRTSGGSYEQYFGPGTRLTVT.

The chain recombines TRBV29-1 with TRBJ1-2, with no clear D. Trimming left V 3 bases short and J 4 bases short, with 9 bases between. The CDR3 is 12 amino acids. CDR1 and CDR2 (germline): SQVTM, ANQGSEA. The CDR3 sequence is CSVDPPIYGYTF. CDR3 DNA: TGCAGCGTTGACCCACCTATCTATGGCTACACCTTC.

This clonotype occurred many times. The chain combines TRBV2 with TRBJ2-5, with 7 bases aligning to TRBD1. The CDR3 is 15 residues long. The germline CDR1 and CDR2 sequences are SNHLY and FYNNEI. V lost 6 bases, J lost 5 bases, and 12 bases stayed unmatched. The CDR3 coding sequence is TGTGCCAGCAGCTCGACAGGGCCGATTAGGGAGACCCAGTACTTC. Protein: CASSSTGPIRETQYF.